These T cell receptor beta chains were read from a single sample in a study of technical replicates of blood from several donors. Profiled with immunoSEQ multiplex PCR; TCRdb holds only in-frame clones, not every one. The data contain 75,000 to 95,000 clones, about 94% of them singletons. Input material: T cells isolated from PBMCs. These receptors were obtained from a human donor in good health. The CDR3 runs from the conserved cysteine through the conserved F or W. A D gene is named only where the DNA matches it firmly. Clone size, where shown, is once, few, many, or a class for clones that have expanded.

TRBJ2-1	-	TRBD1	TRBV9	CASSASGTGGNEQFF	TGTGCCAGCAGCGCATCCGGGACAGGGGGCAATGAGCAGTTCTTC
TRBJ1-2	-	TRBD1	TRBV30	CAWKGARVYGYTF	TGTGCCTGGAAGGGGGCCCGAGTCTATGGCTACACCTTC
TRBJ1-4	-	-	TRBV10-1	CASSMPDGTTYF	TGCGCCAGCTCTATGCCCGACGGGACAACGTATTTT
TRBJ1-1	-	-	TRBV18	CASSPGGFTEAFF	TGTGCCAGCTCACCAGGTGGCTTCACTGAAGCTTTCTTT
TRBJ2-1	-	TRBD1	TRBV7-2	CASSLFVRAGGPGKQFF	TGTGCCAGCAGCTTATTTGTTCGGGCAGGGGGCCCGGGGAAGCAGTTCTTC
TRBJ2-1	-	TRBD1	TRBV6-1	CASSEAGAGGVDEQFF	TGTGCCAGCAGTGAAGCGGGGGCAGGGGGCGTAGACGAGCAGTTCTTC
TRBJ1-5	-	-	TRBV27	CASSLYPYSNQPQHF	TGTGCCAGCAGTTTATATCCCTATAGCAATCAGCCCCAGCATTTT
TRBJ2-2	-	-	TRBV5-1	CASSRTGTPNTGELFF	TGCGCCAGCAGTCGTACCGGGACTCCAAACACCGGGGAGCTGTTTTTT
TRBJ2-5	-	TRBD1	TRBV12-5	CASGNRGRETQYF	TGTGCTAGTGGGAACAGGGGGCGAGAGACCCAGTACTTC
TRBJ2-3	-	-	TRBV19	CASSIGSRMPDTQYF	TGTGCCAGTAGTATCGGGTCTAGAATGCCAGATACGCAGTATTTT
TRBJ2-7	-	-	TRBV7-2	CASSEVSDTLSEQYF	TGTGCCAGCAGCGAAGTATCCGACACCCTCTCGGAGCAGTACTTC
TRBJ1-5	-	TRBD1	TRBV7-8	CASSPLGTDYSNQPQHF	TGTGCCAGCAGCCCGCTCGGGACAGACTATAGCAATCAGCCCCAGCATTTT
TRBJ2-2	-	-	TRBV11-2	CASSLAKNTGELFF	TGTGCCAGCAGCTTAGCTAAAAACACCGGGGAGCTGTTTTTT
TRBJ2-6	-	TRBD1	TRBV27	CASSLRDRTGANVLTF	TGTGCCAGCAGTTTGAGGGACAGGACTGGGGCCAACGTCCTGACTTTC
TRBJ1-1	-	-	TRBV5-1	CASSLGPQGNTEAFF	TGCGCCAGCAGCTTGGGCCCCCAGGGGAACACTGAAGCTTTCTTT
TRBJ2-1	-	-	TRBV29-1	CSVEGRLNEQFF	TGCAGCGTTGAAGGGCGACTCAATGAGCAGTTCTTC
TRBJ2-1	once	-	TRBV15	CATSRDQGSTGHWVREQFF	TGTGCCACCAGCAGAGACCAGGGTTCGACGGGACATTGGGTGAGAGAGCAGTTCTTC
TRBJ2-3	-	-	TRBV29-1	CSVAGSQWYTDTQYF	TGCAGCGTTGCCGGGAGCCAGTGGTACACAGATACGCAGTATTTT
TRBJ2-1	once	TRBD2	TRBV9	CASSDERTSGWNEQFF	TGTGCCAGCAGCGACGAACGGACTAGCGGTTGGAATGAGCAGTTCTTC
TRBJ2-5	-	-	TRBV28	CASSRPRARETQYF	TGTGCCAGCAGCCGCCCCAGGGCTCGCGAGACCCAGTACTTC
TRBJ2-3	-	-	TRBV7-8	CASSPGGTSTDTQYF	TGTGCCAGCAGCCCAGGGGGGACTAGCACAGATACGCAGTATTTT
TRBJ2-3	-	TRBD2	TRBV9	CASSERPGSSGSTDTQYF	TGTGCCAGCAGCGAACGACCAGGGTCTAGCGGGAGCACAGATACGCAGTATTTT
TRBJ2-2	-	TRBD2	TRBV5-1	CASGGGGVTGELFF	TGCGCCAGCGGAGGCGGGGGGGTCACCGGGGAGCTGTTTTTT
TRBJ2-3	once	-	TRBV5-1	CASSPAAGAVDTQYF	TGCGCCAGCAGCCCGGCCGCGGGGGCGGTAGATACGCAGTATTTT
TRBJ2-5	-	TRBD2	TRBV11-3	CASSLTSANRQETQYF	TGTGCCAGCAGCCTTACTAGCGCAAACCGACAAGAGACCCAGTACTTC
TRBJ1-1	-	-	TRBV6-5	CAVILGGSNTEAFF	TGTGCGGTGATCCTCGGAGGGTCCAACACTGAAGCTTTCTTT
TRBJ2-7	-	TRBD2	TRBV28	CASSFPSGVVYEQYF	TGTGCCAGCAGTTTCCCTAGCGGGGTGGTATACGAGCAGTACTTC
TRBJ2-5	-	TRBD1	TRBV7-9	CASSRGQGVSETQYF	TGTGCCAGCAGCCGCGGACAGGGGGTTTCAGAGACCCAGTACTTC
TRBJ1-1	-	TRBD1	TRBV19	CASTPGQGLDTEAFF	TGTGCCAGTACCCCGGGACAGGGACTGGACACTGAAGCTTTCTTT
TRBJ1-1	-	-	TRBV6-4	CASKKGVISPEAFF	TGTGCCAGCAAAAAAGGGGTAATATCTCCTGAAGCTTTCTTT
TRBJ2-7	once	TRBD1	TRBV29-1	CSAVQGYEQYF	TGCAGCGCCGTACAGGGGTACGAGCAGTACTTC
TRBJ2-2	-	-	TRBV9	CASSVGLTGELFF	TGTGCCAGCAGCGTAGGGCTCACCGGGGAGCTGTTTTTT
TRBJ2-1	-	-	TRBV11-2	CASSLISLANNEQFF	TGTGCCAGCAGCTTAATCTCCCTAGCGAACAATGAGCAGTTCTTC
TRBJ2-5	-	-	TRBV7-6	CASSPGPFDGTQYF	TGTGCCAGCAGCCCTGGGCCGTTCGATGGGACCCAGTACTTC
TRBJ2-2	-	-	TRBV4-1	CASSQDRGNTGELFF	TGCGCCAGCAGCCAAGACAGGGGAAACACCGGGGAGCTGTTTTTT
TRBJ2-7	-	-	TRBV5-1	CASSLSSFLVGTRTNEQYF	TGCGCCAGCAGCTTGTCCAGTTTCCTAGTCGGAACGAGGACTAACGAGCAGTACTTC
TRBJ2-5	-	-	TRBV4-1	CASSQVGLVGSGKETQYF	TGCGCCAGCAGCCAAGTTGGTCTAGTTGGTAGCGGAAAAGAGACCCAGTACTTC
TRBJ1-5	few	-	TRBV5-4	CASSLGGPGSSNQPQHF	TGTGCCAGCAGCTTGGGAGGGCCGGGTTCAAGCAATCAGCCCCAGCATTTT
TRBJ1-5	-	TRBD1	TRBV12-5	CASSRGQGPNQPQHF	TGTGCTAGTTCACGAGGACAGGGTCCTAATCAGCCCCAGCATTTT
TRBJ1-1	-	-	TRBV5-1	CASSLSGGMNTEAFF	TGCGCCAGCAGCTTGTCCGGGGGGATGAACACTGAAGCTTTCTTT
TRBJ2-2	-	TRBD2	TRBV6-5	CASRLAGGNTGELFF	TGTGCCAGCAGATTAGCGGGGGGGAACACCGGGGAGCTGTTTTTT
TRBJ2-7	-	-	TRBV5-5	CASSPAGSNGYEQYF	TGTGCCAGCAGCCCTGCGGGGTCGAACGGCTACGAGCAGTACTTC
TRBJ2-1	-	TRBD2	TRBV7-9	CASRTSHNEQFF	TGTGCCAGCCGGACTAGCCACAATGAGCAGTTCTTC
TRBJ2-3	-	TRBD2	TRBV6-5	CASSSGLAGGNTQYF	TGTGCCAGCAGCTCCGGACTAGCGGGGGGAAATACGCAGTATTTT
TRBJ1-2	-	-	TRBV30	CAWRTDPPTGPQNYGYTF	TGTGCCTGGAGGACCGACCCCCCGACAGGTCCTCAGAACTATGGCTACACCTTC
TRBJ1-2	-	TRBD1	TRBV14	CASSQAQTGYGYTF	TGTGCCAGCAGCCAAGCCCAGACAGGGTATGGCTACACCTTC
TRBJ2-1	once	-	TRBV29-1	CSVLSSYNEQFF	TGCAGCGTACTAAGCTCCTACAATGAGCAGTTCTTC
TRBJ1-1	-	-	TRBV10-3	CAISDPGTTTEAFF	TGTGCCATCAGTGACCCGGGGACTACCACTGAAGCTTTCTTT
TRBJ2-2	-	TRBD1	TRBV6-1	CASSELAGGLGELFF	TGTGCCAGCAGTGAATTGGCAGGGGGTTTGGGGGAGCTGTTTTTT
TRBJ2-3	-	-	TRBV14	CASSQRGGATDTQYF	TGTGCCAGCAGCCAGAGAGGGGGAGCCACAGATACGCAGTATTTT
TRBJ1-1	-	-	TRBV27	CASSLLLDSEAFF	TGTGCCAGCAGTTTACTTCTTGACAGTGAAGCTTTCTTT
TRBJ1-2	-	-	TRBV6-5	CASSYTRVAYGYTF	TGTGCCAGCAGTTATACCAGGGTTGCTTATGGCTACACCTTC